This entry features one T cell receptor beta chain sequence. The CDR3 runs 16 residues. V lost 0 bases and J 1 base, leaving 10 bases between the germline ends. From germline, CDR1 is KGHSH and CDR2 LQKENI. The sample comes from a study of blood T cell repertoires in COVID-19. The overall study: COVID-19 samples collected from the United States, Italy and Spain covered acute and convalescent phases.

The method was immunoSEQ multiplex PCR; TCRdb's version includes in-frame clones alone and lacks a portion of them. The data show about 59,000 clones, with around 88% seen just once and about 18% held by the top ten. The rearrangement links TRBV18 to TRBJ2-1, with D possibly matching TRBD2 (5 bases). The clonotype comes from an elderly woman with active COVID-19. Sequencing was performed on peripheral blood. DNA of the CDR3: TGTGCCAGCTCACCACCTTTCAGCGGTTCCTACAATGAGCAGTTCTTC. Translated, it gives CASSPPFSGSYNEQFF. Supplemented by reference TRBV18 and TRBJ2-1, the full variable domain reads NAGVMQNPRHLVRRRGQEARLRCSPMKGHSHVYWYRQLPEEGLKFMVYLQKENIIDESGMPKERFSAEFPKEGPSILRIQQVVRGDSAAYFCASSPPFSGSYNEQFFGPGTRLTVL.